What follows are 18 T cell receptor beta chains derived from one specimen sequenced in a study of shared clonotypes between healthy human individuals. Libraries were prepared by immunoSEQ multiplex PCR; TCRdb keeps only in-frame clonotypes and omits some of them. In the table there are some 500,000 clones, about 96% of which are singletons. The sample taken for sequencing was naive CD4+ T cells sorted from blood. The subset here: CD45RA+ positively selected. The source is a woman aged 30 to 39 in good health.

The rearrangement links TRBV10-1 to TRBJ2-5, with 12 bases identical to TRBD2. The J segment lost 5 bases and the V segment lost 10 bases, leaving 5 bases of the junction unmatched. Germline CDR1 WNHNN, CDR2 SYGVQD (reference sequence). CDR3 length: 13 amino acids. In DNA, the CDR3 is TGCGCCACTCAACTAGCGGGAGGCGAGACCCAGTACTTC. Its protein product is CATQLAGGETQYF.

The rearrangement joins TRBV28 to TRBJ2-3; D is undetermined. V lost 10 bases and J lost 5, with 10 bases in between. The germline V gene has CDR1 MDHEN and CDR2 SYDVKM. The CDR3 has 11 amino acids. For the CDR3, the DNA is TGTGCCAACCAGGCCGGAGATACGCAGTATTTT. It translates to CANQAGDTQYF.

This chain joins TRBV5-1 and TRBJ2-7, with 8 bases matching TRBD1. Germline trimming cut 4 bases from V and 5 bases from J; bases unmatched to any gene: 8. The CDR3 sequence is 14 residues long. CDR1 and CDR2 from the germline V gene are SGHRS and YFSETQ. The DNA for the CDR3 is TGCGCCAGCAGCCCCCGGACAGGGAGCGACGAGCAGTACTTC. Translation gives CASSPRTGSDEQYF.

In nucleotides, the CDR3 is TGTGCCAGCAGCTTAGGTTACAGCAATCAGCCCCAGCATTTT. This gives the protein CASSLGYSNQPQHF. The V and J genes are TRBV11-2 and TRBJ1-5; D uncertain. CDR1 is SGHAT and CDR2 is FQNNGV in the germline V gene. The CDR3 is made up of 14 amino acids. With 1 base removed from V and 1 base from J, the gap between germline ends came to 5 bases.

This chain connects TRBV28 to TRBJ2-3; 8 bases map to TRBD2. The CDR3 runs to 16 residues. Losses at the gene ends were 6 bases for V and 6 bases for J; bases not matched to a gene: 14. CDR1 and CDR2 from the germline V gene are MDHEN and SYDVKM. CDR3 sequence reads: CASSPVRSGSVDTQYF. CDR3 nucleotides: TGTGCCAGCAGCCCCGTGAGGAGCGGGAGTGTGGATACGCAGTATTTT. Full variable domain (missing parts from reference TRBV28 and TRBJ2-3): DVKVTQSSRYLVKRTGEKVFLECVQDMDHENMFWYRQDPGLGLRLIYFSYDVKMKEKGDIPEGYSVSREKKERFSLILESASTNQTSMYLCASSPVRSGSVDTQYFGPGTRLTVL.

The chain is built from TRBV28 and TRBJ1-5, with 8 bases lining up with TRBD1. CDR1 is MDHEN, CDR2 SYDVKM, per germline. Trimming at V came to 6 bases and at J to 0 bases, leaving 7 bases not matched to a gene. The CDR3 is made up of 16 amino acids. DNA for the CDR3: TGTGCCAGCAGAATAAAAGGGACAGGTAGCAATCAGCCCCAGCATTTT. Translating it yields CASRIKGTGSNQPQHF.

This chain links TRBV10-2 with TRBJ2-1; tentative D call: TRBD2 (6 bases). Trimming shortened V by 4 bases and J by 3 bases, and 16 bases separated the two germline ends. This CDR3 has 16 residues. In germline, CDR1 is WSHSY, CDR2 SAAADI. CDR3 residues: CASSGHRDWSYNEQFF. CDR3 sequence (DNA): TGCGCCAGCAGTGGCCACCGGGACTGGAGCTACAATGAGCAGTTCTTC.

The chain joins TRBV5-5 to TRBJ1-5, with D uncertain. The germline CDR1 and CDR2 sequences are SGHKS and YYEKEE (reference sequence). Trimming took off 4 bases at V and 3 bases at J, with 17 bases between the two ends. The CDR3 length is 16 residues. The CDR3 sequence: CASSNILQKLNQPQHF. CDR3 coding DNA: TGTGCCAGCAGCAACATACTTCAGAAACTCAATCAGCCCCAGCATTTT.

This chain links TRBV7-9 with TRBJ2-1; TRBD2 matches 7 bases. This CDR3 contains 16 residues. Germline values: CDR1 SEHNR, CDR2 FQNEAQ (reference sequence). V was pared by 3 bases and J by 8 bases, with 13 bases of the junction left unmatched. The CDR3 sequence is CASSFPSRGRGDEQFF. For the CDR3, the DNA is TGTGCCAGCAGCTTTCCCTCTCGCGGGAGAGGCGATGAGCAGTTCTTC. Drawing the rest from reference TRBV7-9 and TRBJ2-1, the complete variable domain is DTGVSQNPRHKITKRGQNVTFRCDPISEHNRLYWYRQTLGQGPEFLTYFQNEAQLEKSRLLSDRFSAERPKGSFSTLEIQRTEQGDSAMYLCASSFPSRGRGDEQFFGPGTRLTVL.

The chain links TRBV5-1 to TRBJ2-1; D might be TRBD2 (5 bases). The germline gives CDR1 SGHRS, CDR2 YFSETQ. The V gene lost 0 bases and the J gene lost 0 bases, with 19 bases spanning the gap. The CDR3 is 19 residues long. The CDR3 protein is CASSLARKAIASSYNEQFF. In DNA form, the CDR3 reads TGCGCCAGCAGCTTGGCCCGGAAGGCCATAGCGAGCTCCTACAATGAGCAGTTCTTC.

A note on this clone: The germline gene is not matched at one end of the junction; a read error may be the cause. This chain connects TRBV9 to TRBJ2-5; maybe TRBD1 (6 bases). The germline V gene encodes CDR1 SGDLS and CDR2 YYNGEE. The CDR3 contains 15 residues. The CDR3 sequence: CASSVAPDRQGTQYF. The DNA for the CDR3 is TGTGCCAGCAGCGTAGCTCCGGACAGACAAGGGACCCAGTACTTC.

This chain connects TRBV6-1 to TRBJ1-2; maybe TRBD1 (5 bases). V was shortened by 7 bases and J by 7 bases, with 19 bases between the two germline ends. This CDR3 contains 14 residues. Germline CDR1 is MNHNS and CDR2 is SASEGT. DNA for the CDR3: TGTGCCAGCACGTACCAGGGTTCTGGCGGTGGCTACACCTTC. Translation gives CASTYQGSGGGYTF.

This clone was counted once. Here the CDR3 DNA reads TGTGCCAGCAGCTTATTAGGGGCCACGGACACTGAAGCTTTCTTT. Residues: CASSLLGATDTEAFF. The chain carries TRBV11-2 and TRBJ1-1; possibly TRBD1 for D (5 bases). Trimming took off 2 bases at V and 3 bases at J, with 13 bases between the two ends. The CDR3 has 15 residues. Germline values: CDR1 SGHAT, CDR2 FQNNGV.

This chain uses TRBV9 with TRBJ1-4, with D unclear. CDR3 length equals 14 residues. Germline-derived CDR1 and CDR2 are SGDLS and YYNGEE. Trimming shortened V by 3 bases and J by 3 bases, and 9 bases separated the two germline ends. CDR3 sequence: CASSGLGSNEKLFF. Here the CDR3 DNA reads TGTGCCAGCAGCGGGCTGGGGTCTAATGAAAAACTGTTTTTT.

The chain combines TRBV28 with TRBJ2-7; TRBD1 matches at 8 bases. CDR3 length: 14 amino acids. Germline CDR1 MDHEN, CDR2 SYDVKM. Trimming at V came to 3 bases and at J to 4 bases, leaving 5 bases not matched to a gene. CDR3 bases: TGTGCCAGCAGTTTTCACAGGGGGTCGTACGAGCAGTACTTC. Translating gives CASSFHRGSYEQYF.

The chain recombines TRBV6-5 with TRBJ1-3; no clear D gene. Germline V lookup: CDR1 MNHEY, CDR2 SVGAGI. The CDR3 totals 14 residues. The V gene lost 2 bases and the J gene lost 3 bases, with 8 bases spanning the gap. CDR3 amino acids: CASSYRRIGNTIYF. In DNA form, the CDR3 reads TGTGCCAGCAGTTACAGGCGGATTGGAAACACCATATATTTT.

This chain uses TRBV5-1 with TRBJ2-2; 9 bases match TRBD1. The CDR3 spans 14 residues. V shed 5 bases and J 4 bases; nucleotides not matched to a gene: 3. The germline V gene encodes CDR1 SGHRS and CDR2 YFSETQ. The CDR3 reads CASRQGAGTGELFF. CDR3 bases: TGCGCCAGCAGACAGGGGGCAGGCACCGGGGAGCTGTTTTTT. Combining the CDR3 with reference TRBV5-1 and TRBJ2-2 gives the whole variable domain KAGVTQTPRYLIKTRGQQVTLSCSPISGHRSVSWYQQTPGQGLQFLFEYFSETQRNKGNFPGRFSGRQFSNSRSEMNVSTLELGDSALYLCASRQGAGTGELFFGEGSRLTVL.

The CDR3 DNA reads as TGTGCCAGCCGTCTAATCAGCTACAATGAGCAGTTCTTC. Protein product: CASRLISYNEQFF. The chain is built from TRBV2 and TRBJ2-1; D gene ambiguous. The V and J ends lost 8 bases and 3 bases respectively, with 11 bases between them. The germline CDR1 and CDR2 sequences are SNHLY and FYNNEI. This CDR3 spans 13 amino acids.